This record covers a single TCR beta chain. Its matching antigen is unknown. Sequence at one end of the junction differs from germline and may be a read error. The sample is drawn from a study of graft-versus-host responses after intestinal transplantation. As for the study in general: Recipients had transplants, and these were multivisceral, liver-intestinal, or isolated intestinal. Every one of the recipients received anti-thymocyte globulin induction and afterwards took tacrolimus and steroids for approximately 3 years. Study-wide points: Marrow from the recipient contained GvH clones, some of which had appeared first in ileum or blood. Early declines in HvG clones that occurred post-transplant were associated with peak circulating GvH clone levels.

This CDR3 region has 17 residues. Germline V gives CDR1 SGHTA, CDR2 FQGNSA. The repertoire was sequenced with immunoSEQ multiplex PCR; TCRdb's copy has only in-frame clones and lacks some. The data contain about 97,000 clones, approximately 90% of them singletons. Sequencing used PBMCs, obtained just under 460 days after intestinal transplant. The TCR originated in a human patient who received an intestinal transplant, so some T cells may come from the graft donor. This sequence joins TRBV7-2 and TRBJ2-5, with a possible D match to TRBD2 (5 bases). This chain's CDR3 is CASSLRPDYYRPETRYF. Written as DNA, the CDR3 is TGTGCCAGCAGCTTACGTCCCGACTACTACCGTCCCGAGACCCGGTACTTC.